This T cell receptor (beta chain) is from a study of blood T cell repertoires in COVID-19. The CDR3 covers 16 residues. The germline V gene encodes CDR1 SGHDT and CDR2 YYEEEE. V trimming: 1 base; J trimming: 1 base; junction bases outside the gene matches: 2. Per the authors' pipeline: By means of reference gene primer amplification, nucleated cell counts were estimated. The method was immunoSEQ multiplex PCR; TCRdb's version includes in-frame clones alone and lacks a portion of them. V and J calls and clone size come straight from that table; D and trimming were deduced from the DNA. The sample consists of about 180,000 clones, around 87% of them appearing once.

The TCR originated in a woman aged 25 to 45 with active or convalescent COVID-19. The sequencing sample was made of peripheral blood. This chain links TRBV5-6 with TRBJ2-1, with 10 bases identical to TRBD2. The CDR3 bases are TGTGCCAGCAGCTTGTCTAGCGGGGGATCCTACAATGAGCAGTTCTTC. It codes for CASSLSSGGSYNEQFF.